This T cell receptor (beta chain) was captured by sequencing in a study of Ad26.COV2.S vaccination and SARS-CoV-2 variants (dated by TCRdb to the early 2020s). With regard to the full study: Donors in the vaccine arm were drawn from COV1001, a phase I-IIa trial of Ad26.COV2.S in healthy adults that was multicentre, randomized, double-blind and placebo-controlled. Dosing of Ad26.COV2.S was intramuscular, at either 5x10^10 or 1x10^11 viral particles, delivered as one shot or as two shots spaced 56 days apart. TCRbeta repertoire sequencing served as the tool for gauging how specific and how broad the SARS-CoV-2-reactive T cell receptors were following Ad26.COV2.S vaccination. A total of roughly 32 samples were included in the TCR-sequenced set, comprising 19 Ad26.COV2.S vaccine recipients, 5 placebo recipients and 8 SARS-CoV-2 convalescent individuals. Trial participants were randomized into five groups of five: low-dose or high-dose Ad26.COV2.S given once or twice, or placebo on both occasions. Investigators remained blinded to trial group allocation during experiments and outcome assessment. The paper as a whole reports these results and caveats: The study lacked the statistical power to compare responses across vaccine doses or regimens. Non-spike TCR breadth was comparable between vaccine and placebo recipients, consistent with the vaccine containing only spike. After vaccination, substantial breadth of spike-specific CD8+ and CD4+ T cell responses was reported. Higher spike-specific TCR breadth was observed in Ad26.COV2.S recipients than in placebo recipients (P = 0.0014). The authors noted that total T cell responses may have been underestimated by the TCR breadth and depth analyses.

TCRbeta CDR3 regions were sequenced with the immunoSEQ Assay. After extraction, genomic DNA underwent amplification by bias-controlled multiplex PCR, followed by high-throughput sequencing. On the study's bioinformatics: Collapsing and filtering of sequences were performed to quantify the absolute abundance of each unique TCRbeta CDR3 region. Usable DNA was measured by amplifying reference genes present in all nucleated cells, and TCRbeta template counts were normalized to that usable DNA to estimate T cell fraction. Repertoire TCRs were annotated as SARS-CoV-2-specific by exact matching of V gene, CDR3 amino acid sequence and J gene to a known reactive TCR set. The reference SARS-CoV-2 TCR set came from MIRA and was filtered for enrichment in COVID-19-positive ImmuneCODE repertoires, removing public or cross-reactive TCRs. Drawing on the MIRA antigens, annotated TCRs were analysed further at the level of specific ORF or position within ORF. Breadth was defined as the number of annotated unique rearrangements divided by the total number of unique productive rearrangements, and depth was defined as the summed frequency of the annotated unique rearrangements. TCR breadth was compared between groups using two-sided Wilcoxon rank-sum tests. What TCRdb holds here is the immuneACCESS table cut down to in-frame rearrangements. Part of the clones is not present; checked against another copy, under half of the missing clones reflect an unresolved V gene, and the others are unexplained. V, J and clone size derive from that table, while D and trimming were established from the DNA sequence. A total of some 290,000 clones appear in this sample, roughly 80% of them only once. The ten largest make up around 2% of the sample.

From the cysteine through the phenylalanine, the CDR3 covers 17 amino acids. Solely the CDR3 DNA is kept, with 51 bases framed from the first base. Trimmed from V: 4 bases; trimmed from J: 4 bases; junction bases lacking a gene match: 9. As encoded in the germline V gene, CDR1 is KGHSH while CDR2 is LQKENI. Concerning this clone itself: No cognate antigen has been identified for it. Base qualities are not provided; no much larger clone lies one nucleotide away.

The treatment or condition label, read with the paper, signifies: about 20 received Ad26.COV2.S at low or high dose, single or two shots; about 5 received placebo; per-sample allocation not given. For vaccine and placebo recipients, repertoires were sequenced using samples collected on day 63 after the first injection. Cohort 1b enrolled about two dozen adults aged 18-55 years at a single site in Boston, USA, between 29 July and 7 August 2020. Ad26.COV2.S was a replication-incompetent adenovirus type 26 vector expressing a prefusion-stabilized SARS-CoV-2 spike protein from the original Wuhan strain.

The clonotype was recovered from a person aged 18 to 65 who received the Ad26.COV2.S COVID-19 vaccine or a placebo. The V and J segments used are TRBV18 and TRBJ1-4; TRBD1 fits 10 bases in the junction. Source: peripheral blood, taken in a trial of Ad26.COV2.S vaccine versus placebo. The nucleotide sequence reads TGTGCCAGCTCACTCCCGGGACAGGGGTCTTATAATGAAAAACTGTTTTTT. Its protein is CASSLPGQGSYNEKLFF.